The entry below gives a single T cell receptor beta chain sequence along with its context. As yet, its antigen is unknown. TCRdb keeps only in-frame clones here, not all; method: immunoSEQ multiplex PCR. This table holds over a million clones, roughly 95% found once. This specimen comes from a study of shared clonotypes between healthy human individuals. Study-level background: Ranging from 18 to 49 in age, donors were two women and a few men.

General study findings and limits: Generation probabilities of non-shared clonotypes were lower (relative to those shared by all four donors). Larger estimated richness was generally recorded for naive subsets relative to memory subsets.

The germline V gene encodes CDR1 MGHDK and CDR2 SYGVNS. V dropped 6 bases and J dropped 4; count of bases not matched to a gene: 6. The CDR3 runs 14 residues. Caucasian adults living in Nashville, Tennessee, provided all samples. Sequenced sample: naive CD4+ T cells sorted from blood. Subset here: CD45RA+ positively selected. The receptor's source is a man aged 25 to 40 in good health. The rearrangement uses TRBV25-1 and TRBJ1-5; 7 nucleotides align to TRBD1. The CDR3 spells CASSGLRGNQPQHF. The CDR3 nucleotides are TGTGCCAGCAGCGGACTCAGGGGGAATCAGCCCCAGCATTTT.